These T cell receptor beta chains were read from a single sample in a study of shared clonotypes between healthy human individuals. The method was immunoSEQ multiplex PCR; TCRdb's version includes in-frame clones alone and lacks a portion of them. This table holds 2 million to 3 million clones, 80% to 95% found once. Sequencing used naive CD4+ T cells from PBMCs. Source of these receptors: a young man in good health. Some clones in this sample may be carry-over from other donors' samples. The CDR3 runs from the conserved cysteine through the conserved F or W. Fields, in order: J gene, clone size, D gene, V gene, CDR3 protein, CDR3 DNA. D genes are given only for firm matches. Rows give clone size only sometimes, using once, few, many, or a class for an expanded clone.

>TRBJ2-7|few|TRBD2|TRBV27
CASRPGLAGGYYEQYF
TGTGCCAGCAGACCGGGACTAGCGGGAGGATACTACGAGCAGTACTTC
>TRBJ1-5|-|-|TRBV5-5
CASSYRGQVEHQPQHF
TGTGCCAGCAGCTACCGGGGGCAGGTAGAGCATCAGCCCCAGCATTTT
>TRBJ2-5|-|-|TRBV29-1
CSPPGGAQETQYF
TGCAGCCCGCCTGGAGGGGCACAAGAGACCCAGTACTTC
>TRBJ2-1|-|TRBD2|TRBV28
CASELGGTSGRYYNYPEQFF
TGTGCCAGCGAACTGGGAGGGACTAGCGGGAGGTATTACAACTACCCGGAGCAGTTCTTC
>TRBJ2-5|-|TRBD2|TRBV7-9
CASSLSSGSSETQYF
TGTGCCAGCAGTCTTTCTAGCGGGAGTTCGGAGACCCAGTACTTC
>TRBJ2-1|-|TRBD2|TRBV6-5
CASSYRAGGRYNEQFF
TGTGCCAGCAGTTACAGGGCGGGAGGGCGCTACAATGAGCAGTTCTTC
>TRBJ2-5|-|-|TRBV7-2
CASSLWSGGETQYF
TGTGCCAGCAGCTTATGGAGTGGCGGAGAGACCCAGTACTTC
>TRBJ1-4|-|-|TRBV7-9
CASRLWTDGEKLFF
TGTGCCAGTAGGCTATGGACAGATGGCGAAAAACTGTTTTTT
>TRBJ2-2|-|-|TRBV9
CASSPRTGAGELFF
TGTGCCAGCAGCCCCAGGACTGGTGCCGGGGAGCTGTTTTTT
>TRBJ1-1|-|-|TRBV10-3
CAISEGEYTEAFF
TGTGCCATCAGTGAAGGGGAATACACTGAAGCTTTCTTT
>TRBJ1-1|-|-|TRBV2
CASDYARGRTEAFF
TGTGCCAGCGACTACGCGAGGGGTAGGACTGAAGCTTTCTTT
>TRBJ2-5|-|TRBD2|TRBV19
CASSLAGLKTQYF
TGTGCCAGTAGTCTAGCGGGATTGAAGACCCAGTACTTC
>TRBJ2-1|-|-|TRBV7-9
CASSLAGPYNEQFF
TGTGCCAGCAGCTTAGCGGGGCCTTACAATGAGCAGTTCTTC
>TRBJ1-1|-|-|TRBV5-1
CASSRDWNTEAFF
TGCGCCAGCAGTCGGGACTGGAACACTGAAGCTTTCTTT
>TRBJ2-5|-|TRBD1|TRBV7-3
CASSPDRSQETQYF
TGTGCCAGCAGCCCGGACAGGAGCCAAGAGACCCAGTACTTC
>TRBJ1-1|-|-|TRBV11-3
CASSYSTRTEAFF
TGTGCCAGCAGCTATTCCACTAGAACTGAAGCTTTCTTT
>TRBJ1-2|-|TRBD1|TRBV9
CASSPRTGEIGYTF
TGTGCCAGCAGCCCACGGACAGGGGAGATTGGCTACACCTTC
>TRBJ2-4|-|-|TRBV28
CASSLLTGSLKNIQYF
TGTGCCAGCAGTTTACTCACAGGGTCCCTAAAAAACATTCAGTACTTC
>TRBJ1-2|-|TRBD1|TRBV6-1
CASSPSPDRGGYTF
TGTGCCAGCAGTCCTTCACCGGACAGGGGTGGCTACACCTTC
>TRBJ2-3|-|TRBD1|TRBV9
CASSVGTGGFRTDTQYF
TGTGCCAGCAGCGTAGGGACAGGGGGCTTTCGGACAGATACGCAGTATTTT
>TRBJ1-1|-|TRBD1|TRBV28
CASSLNPGQGAEDTEAFF
TGTGCCAGCAGTCTTAACCCGGGACAGGGGGCTGAGGACACTGAAGCTTTCTTT
>TRBJ2-1|-|-|TRBV5-1
CASSPGGGLHNEQFF
TGCGCCAGCAGCCCTGGGGGCGGCTTACACAATGAGCAGTTCTTC